Below, 8 T cell receptor beta chains from the same sample are listed, as sequenced in a study of blood T cell repertoires in COVID-19. Only in-frame clones appear in the TCRdb table, and some are missing; sequencing was by immunoSEQ multiplex PCR. In the table there are roughly 190,000 clones, more than 70% of which are singletons. Source material: peripheral blood. The source is a man in his forties with active or convalescent COVID-19.

In this sample, this clone turned up once. J is TRBJ2-4 and V is TRBV5-6; TRBD1 is a possible D gene (5 bases). The V gene's germline CDR1 is SGHDT and CDR2 YYEEEE. V was cut by 5 bases and J by 3 bases, with 15 bases left in between. This CDR3 is built from 15 residues. This chain's CDR3 is CASSWNQGDKNIQYF. CDR3 in DNA: TGTGCCAGCAGTTGGAACCAGGGCGACAAAAACATTCAGTACTTC.

This clone came up a few times. The DNA for the CDR3 is TGTGCCAGCAGCGTCGGAGGGGACTTTGGGGCCAACGTCCTGACTTTC. Its translation: CASSVGGDFGANVLTF. The chain joins TRBV5-8 to TRBJ2-6, with D possibly TRBD2 on 6 matching bases. Germline lookup yields CDR1 SGHTS and CDR2 YDEGEE. V lost 4 bases and J lost 3, with 14 bases in between. The CDR3 runs 16 residues.

The chain has TRBV7-2 and TRBJ1-1; 11 nucleotides line up with TRBD1. The CDR3 is made up of 17 amino acids. The V gene's germline CDR1 is SGHTA and CDR2 FQGNSA. V shed 7 bases, J shed 8 bases, and the junction held 18 bases outside the gene matches. The CDR3 nucleotides read TGTGCCAGCAACATTCCCGTGGGACAGGGGGTCCGTAACGAAGCTTTCTTT. Amino acids: CASNIPVGQGVRNEAFF.

The rearrangement links TRBV5-1 to TRBJ2-3; 8 bases are a match to TRBD1. CDR1 and CDR2 from the germline V gene are SGHRS and YFSETQ. The CDR3 length is 15 residues. Unmatched junction bases numbered 5, after V lost 3 bases and J lost 2 bases. The CDR3 is CASSYGQGYTDTQYF. CDR3 nucleotides: TGCGCCAGCAGCTACGGACAGGGCTACACAGATACGCAGTATTTT. Using reference TRBV5-1 and TRBJ2-3 for the parts outside the CDR3, the full variable domain is KAGVTQTPRYLIKTRGQQVTLSCSPISGHRSVSWYQQTPGQGLQFLFEYFSETQRNKGNFPGRFSGRQFSNSRSEMNVSTLELGDSALYLCASSYGQGYTDTQYFGPGTRLTVL.

The V gene is TRBV19, the J gene TRBJ2-3, with a possible D match to TRBD1 (6 bases). Germline V gene sequence: CDR1 LNHDA, CDR2 SQIVND (reference sequence). The CDR3 spans 13 residues. Trimming took off 3 bases at V and 11 bases at J, with 15 bases between the two ends. The CDR3 reads CASSIDPQGGQYF. The DNA for the CDR3 is TGTGCCAGTAGTATTGACCCCCAAGGGGGGCAGTATTTT.

The gene calls are TRBV2 and TRBJ1-2; D is unresolved. The V end was cut by 1 base, the J end by 5 bases, with 8 bases between. The CDR3 consists of 13 residues. Germline loops: CDR1 SNHLY, CDR2 FYNNEI. The CDR3 is CASSEEAGYGYTF. Written as DNA, the CDR3 is TGTGCCAGCAGTGAAGAGGCGGGATATGGCTACACCTTC.

This clone was counted a few times. The V and J genes are TRBV27 and TRBJ2-2, with D perhaps TRBD2 (5 bases). V lost 6 bases, J lost 3 bases, and 11 bases lay in between. CDR3 length: 14 amino acids. The germline V gene has CDR1 MNHEY and CDR2 SMNVEV (reference sequence). The CDR3 DNA follows: TGTGCCAGCAGACCTCTCGGGGACACCGGGGAGCTGTTTTTT. Translation: CASRPLGDTGELFF.

The V gene is TRBV28, the J gene TRBJ1-1; the D gene is possibly TRBD1 (6 bases). Trimming removed 6 bases from V and 2 bases from J, with 10 bases in between. CDR1 MDHEN and CDR2 SYDVKM come from the germline V gene. This CDR3 is 13 amino acids long. DNA for the CDR3: TGTGCCAGCAGCCGACAGGTTAACACTGAAGCTTTCTTT. This gives the protein CASSRQVNTEAFF.